These 8 T cell receptor beta chains came from one sample sequenced in a study of CD8 T cells in ankylosing spondylitis. Study-wide results and limits: Ankylosing spondylitis blood seemed to carry a telltale TCR beta motif made of under ten highly homologous variants.

TCRdb re-called the 5' RACE reads with MiXCR, one entry per CDR3 protein. Of over 450,000 distinct CDR3 sequences in the sample, 9.5% to 15% were seen once. Their antigens are not known. The sample comprised blood, either unsorted or a sorted T cell fraction (not recorded which). The origin of the receptors is a male donor with ankylosing spondylitis.

The V gene is TRBV2, the J gene TRBJ2-1, with 7 bases matching TRBD1. CDR3 length: 17 residues. CDR1 is SNHLY and CDR2 is FYNNEI in the germline V gene. The junction had 12 bases not matched to a gene; V was cut back by 6 bases and J by 1 base. The CDR3: CASSLGGSSPSYNEQFF. CDR3 nucleotides: TGTGCCAGCAGCCTAGGGGGCAGCTCTCCGTCCTACAATGAGCAGTTCTTC.

The gene calls are TRBV4-2 and TRBJ2-5, with a weak D call TRBD2 (6 bases). The CDR3 totals 15 residues. Germline lookup yields CDR1 LGHNA and CDR2 YNFKEQ. V was trimmed by 0 bases and J by 2 bases, leaving 10 bases between them. CDR3 DNA: TGTGCCAGCAGCCAAGAGGGGGGAGTTCAAGAGACCCAGTACTTC. Its translation is CASSQEGGVQETQYF.

Only a few counts were recorded for this clonotype. The gene calls are TRBV14 and TRBJ1-2; 8 bases are shared with TRBD1. CDR1 and CDR2 (germline): SGHDN, FVKESK. Germline trimming cut 1 base from V and 4 bases from J; bases unmatched to any gene: 5. This CDR3 is 15 amino acids long. In DNA form, the CDR3 reads TGTGCCAGCAGCCAAGCGGGGACAGGTTCCTATGGCTACACCTTC. This codes for CASSQAGTGSYGYTF.

This sequence joins TRBV6-2 or TRBV6-3 and TRBJ2-3; D gene uncertain. Germline CDR1 reads MNHEY; CDR2 reads SVGEGT. V was cut by 2 bases and J by 4 bases, with 10 bases left in between. The CDR3 covers 14 residues. Here the CDR3 reads CASSYGNTPDTQYF. The CDR3 DNA reads as TGTGCCAGCAGTTACGGGAATACGCCAGATACGCAGTATTTT.

The chain has TRBV27 and TRBJ1-3; 8 nucleotides line up with TRBD1. Germline assignment: CDR1 MNHEY and CDR2 SMNVEV (reference sequence). This CDR3 contains 15 residues. Trimming at V came to 5 bases and at J to 4 bases, leaving 7 bases not matched to a gene. In DNA form, the CDR3 reads TGTGCCAGCAGTCCGGGACAGGCGTTGGGAAACACCATATATTTT. Protein: CASSPGQALGNTIYF.

This clonotype was seen ten or more times. The rearrangement uses TRBV12-3 or TRBV12-4 and TRBJ1-2; D ambiguous. V gave up 3 bases and J gave up 2 bases, with 7 bases separating them. This CDR3 region has 13 residues. The CDR3 bases are TGTGCCAGCAGTTTGGTACGGAACTATGGCTACACCTTC. It encodes CASSLVRNYGYTF.

CDR3 sequence (DNA): TGTGCCACCAGCCTACTAGCGGGAGACCCAGATACGCAGTATTTT. Residues: CATSLLAGDPDTQYF. The chain recombines TRBV24-1 with TRBJ2-3, with TRBD2 identical over 11 bases. J lost 4 bases, V lost 7 bases, and 6 bases had no gene match. This CDR3 spans 15 amino acids. CDR1 KGHDR and CDR2 SFDVKD come from the germline V gene.

This clonotype was seen more than once but under ten times. The CDR3: CASSIDRKGDTQYF. CDR3 bases: TGTGCCAGTAGTATTGACAGGAAAGGGGATACGCAGTATTTT. V and J are TRBV19 and TRBJ2-3, with D perhaps TRBD1 (6 bases). The CDR3 has 14 amino acids. Per germline, CDR1 LNHDA and CDR2 SQIVND (reference sequence). Deletions cut 3 bases from V and 6 bases from J, with 13 bases between.